This paragraph covers one T cell receptor (beta chain) sequence. Sequencing was performed with immunoSEQ multiplex PCR; in TCRdb, only in-frame clones are kept and a portion is missing. The sample has about 200,000 clones, about 80% seen once. The source of the sample is a study of blood T cell repertoires in COVID-19. Germline loops: CDR1 ENHRY, CDR2 SYGVKD. This CDR3 is built from 17 residues. Between the trimmed V and J ends, which lost 4 bases and 0 bases, there was a span of 16 bases. Sequenced input: peripheral blood. The sequence derives from a human donor with acute or convalescent COVID-19. The donor label of this sample is uncertain. The rearrangement joins TRBV10-3 to TRBJ1-3; a weak D match, TRBD1 (6 bases). The CDR3: CAISALSTGYSGNTIYF. As DNA, the CDR3 is TGTGCCATCAGTGCCCTCTCGACAGGCTACTCTGGAAACACCATATATTTT.